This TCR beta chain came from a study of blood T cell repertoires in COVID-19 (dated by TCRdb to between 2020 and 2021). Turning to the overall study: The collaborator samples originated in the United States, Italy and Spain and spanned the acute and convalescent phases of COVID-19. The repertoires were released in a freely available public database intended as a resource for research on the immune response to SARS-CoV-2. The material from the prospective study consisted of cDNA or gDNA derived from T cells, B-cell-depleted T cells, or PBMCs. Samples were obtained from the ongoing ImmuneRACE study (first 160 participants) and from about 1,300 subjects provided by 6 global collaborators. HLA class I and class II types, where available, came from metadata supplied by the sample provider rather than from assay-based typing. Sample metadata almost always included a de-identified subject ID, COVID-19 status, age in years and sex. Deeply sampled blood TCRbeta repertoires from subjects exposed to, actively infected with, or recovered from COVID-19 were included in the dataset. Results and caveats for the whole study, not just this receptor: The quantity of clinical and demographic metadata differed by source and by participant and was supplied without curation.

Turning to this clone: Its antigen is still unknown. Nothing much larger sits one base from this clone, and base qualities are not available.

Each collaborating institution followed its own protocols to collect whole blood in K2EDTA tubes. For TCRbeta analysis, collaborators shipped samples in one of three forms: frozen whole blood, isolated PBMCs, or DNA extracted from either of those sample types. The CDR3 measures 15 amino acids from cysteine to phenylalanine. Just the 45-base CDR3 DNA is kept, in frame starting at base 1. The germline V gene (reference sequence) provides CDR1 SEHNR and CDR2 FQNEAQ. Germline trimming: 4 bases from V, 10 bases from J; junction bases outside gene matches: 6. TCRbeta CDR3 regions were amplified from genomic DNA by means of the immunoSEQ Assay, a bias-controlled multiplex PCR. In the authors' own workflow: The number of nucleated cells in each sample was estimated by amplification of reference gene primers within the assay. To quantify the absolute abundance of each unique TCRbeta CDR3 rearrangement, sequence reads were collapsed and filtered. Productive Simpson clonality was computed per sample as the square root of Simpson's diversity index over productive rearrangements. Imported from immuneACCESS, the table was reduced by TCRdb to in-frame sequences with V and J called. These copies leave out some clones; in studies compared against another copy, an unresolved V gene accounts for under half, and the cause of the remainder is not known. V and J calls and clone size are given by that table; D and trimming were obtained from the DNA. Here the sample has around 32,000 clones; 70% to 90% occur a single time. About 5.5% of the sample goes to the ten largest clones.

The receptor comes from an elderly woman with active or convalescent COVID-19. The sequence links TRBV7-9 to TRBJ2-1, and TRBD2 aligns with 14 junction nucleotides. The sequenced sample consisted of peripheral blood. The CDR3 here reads CASSSTSGRAGEQFF. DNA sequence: TGTGCCAGCAGCTCGACTAGCGGGAGGGCCGGGGAGCAGTTCTTC.